This T cell receptor beta chain was sequenced for a study of siplizumab effects on memory and regulatory T cells. The V gene lost 5 bases and the J gene lost 2 bases, with 13 bases spanning the gap. This CDR3 comprises 14 residues. Germline lookup yields CDR1 SGHRS and CDR2 YFSETQ. With regard to this clone: Its antigen remains unknown.

Sequencing was performed with immunoSEQ multiplex PCR; in TCRdb, only in-frame clones are kept and a portion is missing. Of roughly 120,000 clones listed, more than 90% were seen once; the top ten hold 1.3%. Findings and limits, study-wide: Confirmatory evidence of suppressive function in proliferating siplizumab-culture Tregs was not obtained. The Treg-derived share of mappable alloreactive CD4+ clones averaged 68.8% with siplizumab and 26.9% in controls. Sequences below about 10^-5 frequency were poorly captured. As a result, only a minor fraction of alloreactive clones mapped to unstimulated subsets.

The sequencing sample was made of CD4+ T cells sorted from blood. The sequence came from a human donor in good health. The chain has TRBV5-1 and TRBJ1-1; a possible D gene is TRBD1 (6 bases). The CDR3 DNA follows: TGCGCCAGCAGTCCCCTACAGGGAAACACTGAAGCTTTCTTT. This codes for CASSPLQGNTEAFF.